One and the same sample provided the 25 T cell receptor beta chains below, sequenced in a study of vaccination and CD4 T cells after COVID-19. Antigens for these TCRs are unknown. Documented time point: late sampling 161 to 241 days after vaccination in a few convalescent patients. Treatment specified: roughly 11-day PBMC culture with coronavirus spike peptide pools or control peptides (ViraFEST assay). The Oncomine TCR Beta short-read assay generated sequence data from the DNA of cultured CD4+ T cells. TCRdb recomputed calls from the PCR reads with MiXCR, one row per CDR3 protein. The sample yields about 20,000 distinct CDR3 sequences, around 37% seen once. Source: CD4+ T cells from blood, cultured in vitro, taken about 7 months after SARS-CoV-2 vaccination. The receptor source for this set is a human donor who had recovered from COVID-19.

This clonotype was observed a few times. J is TRBJ2-7 and V is TRBV6-1, with 13 bases lining up with TRBD2. The CDR3 totals 14 residues. J lost 9 bases, V lost 6 bases, and 8 bases had no gene match. Germline CDR1 is MNHNS and CDR2 is SASEGT. CDR3 sequence reads: CASRRTSGSQVQYF. CDR3 sequence (DNA): TGTGCCAGCAGACGGACTAGCGGGAGTCAGGTGCAGTACTTC.

This chain links TRBV6-1 with TRBJ2-1; possibly TRBD1 for D (6 bases). Deletions cut 6 bases from V and 8 bases from J, with 17 bases between. This CDR3 region has 14 residues. Germline V gives CDR1 MNHNS, CDR2 SASEGT. CDR3 loop: CASRLGTLGHEQFF. The CDR3 DNA is TGTGCCAGCAGGTTGGGGACACTCGGCCATGAGCAGTTCTTC.

This clonotype was observed a single time. The chain uses TRBV5-4 and TRBJ2-6, with unresolved D. The CDR3 runs 14 residues. Germline values: CDR1 SGHNT, CDR2 YYREEE (reference sequence). V shed 2 bases and J shed 1 base, with 4 bases lying between them. The CDR3 DNA follows: TGTGCCAGCAGCTTAAAATCTGGGGCCAACGTCCTGACTTTC. This translates into CASSLKSGANVLTF. Together with reference TRBV5-4 and TRBJ2-6, the CDR3 gives the full variable domain: ETGVTQSPTHLIKTRGQQVTLRCSSQSGHNTVSWYQQALGQGPQFIFQYYREEENGRGNFPPRFSGLQFPNYSSELNVNALELDDSALYLCASSLKSGANVLTFGAGSRLTVL.

The chain recombines TRBV7-3 with TRBJ2-2, with D tentatively TRBD1 (5 bases). This CDR3 has 14 residues. Germline-derived CDR1 and CDR2 are SGHTA and FQGTGA. The V gene lost 5 bases and the J gene lost 0 bases, with 7 bases spanning the gap. The CDR3 region has the DNA TGTGCCAGCAGCCCCAGGGCGAACACCGGGGAGCTGTTTTTT. Translating it yields CASSPRANTGELFF.

CDR3 loop: CASSLDVTGSCHF. For the CDR3, the DNA is TGTGCCAGCAGCTTAGATGTTACAGGGTCCTGCCACTTT. This chain connects TRBV11-2 to TRBJ1-6; tentatively, D is TRBD1 (6 bases). V lost 0 bases to trimming and J lost 18 bases, with 15 bases between them. Per germline, CDR1 SGHAT and CDR2 FQNNGV. The CDR3 consists of 13 residues. The full variable domain, in which reference TRBV11-2 and TRBJ1-6 provide the parts outside the CDR3, is EAGVAQSPRYKIIEKRQSVAFWCNPISGHATLYWYQQILGQGPKLLIQFQNNGVVDDSQLPKDRFSAERLKGVDSTLKIQPAKLEDSAVYLCASSLDVTGSCHFGNGTRLTVT.

This clonotype turned up a few times. This sequence joins TRBV2 and TRBJ1-6; D is undetermined. Germline V gene lookup returns CDR1 SNHLY and CDR2 FYNNEI. V shed 3 bases and J shed 2 bases, with 8 bases lying between them. The CDR3 has 15 amino acids. This CDR3 reads CASSDLGAYNSPLHF. CDR3 DNA sequence: TGTGCCAGCAGTGACCTGGGCGCCTATAATTCACCCCTCCACTTT.

This rearrangement joins TRBV7-2 to TRBJ2-3; no reliable D call. In germline, CDR1 is SGHTA, CDR2 FQGNSA. This CDR3 is 14 amino acids long. V was clipped by 4 bases and J by 2 bases, with 10 bases between them. DNA for the CDR3: TGTGCCAGCAGCTCCGGGTTTGTCACAGATACGCAGTATTTT. Amino acids: CASSSGFVTDTQYF.

In its sample, this clonotype was seen a few times. The chain couples TRBV6-1 to TRBJ1-5; D is perhaps TRBD1 (5 bases). Trimming shortened V by 0 bases and J by 0 bases, and 9 bases separated the two germline ends. Germline-derived CDR1 and CDR2 are MNHNS and SASEGT. CDR3 length: 16 amino acids. The CDR3 reads CASSEAQGDSNQPQHF. Written as DNA, the CDR3 is TGTGCCAGCAGTGAAGCTCAGGGAGATAGCAATCAGCCCCAGCATTTT.

V is TRBV7-8 and J is TRBJ2-7; 8 nucleotides line up with TRBD2. The CDR3 length is 17 residues. The ends lost 4 bases at V and 4 bases at J; junction bases unmatched: 15. Germline CDR1 reads SGHVS; CDR2 reads FQNEAQ. CDR3 sequence: CASSSYSGTVSLYEQYF. Here the CDR3 DNA reads TGTGCCAGCAGCTCATATAGCGGGACTGTCTCCCTTTACGAGCAGTACTTC.

By frequency in the sample, this clonotype is medium-sized. The V gene is TRBV15, the J gene TRBJ2-3, with a tentative D call TRBD1 (6 bases). Germline V gives CDR1 LNHNV, CDR2 YYDKDF (reference sequence). CDR3 length: 17 residues. V was cut by 0 bases and J by 5 bases, with 18 bases left in between. The CDR3: CATSRDRMQGSGDTQYF. The CDR3 DNA follows: TGTGCCACCAGCAGAGATCGGATGCAGGGGAGTGGAGATACGCAGTATTTT.

V and J are TRBV20-1 and TRBJ2-3; TRBD2 aligns across 8 bases. The CDR3 contains 14 residues. Germline CDR1 and CDR2: DFQATT and SNEGSKA (reference sequence). Trimming cost V 5 bases and J 4 bases; bases outside gene matches: 8. CDR3 loop: CSAGPAGGADTQYF. In nucleotides, the CDR3 is TGCAGTGCTGGCCCTGCGGGAGGCGCAGATACGCAGTATTTT.

A few counts support this clonotype. V gene TRBV6-5 combines with J gene TRBJ1-1; 8 bases are a match to TRBD1. V shed 2 bases, J shed 4 bases, and the junction held 6 bases outside the gene matches. CDR1 and CDR2 (germline): MNHEY, SVGAGI. The CDR3 loop spans 15 amino acids. CDR3 sequence reads: CASSYMQGASTEAFF. In nucleotides, the CDR3 is TGTGCCAGCAGTTACATGCAGGGGGCGAGCACTGAAGCTTTCTTT.

This sequence joins TRBV2 and TRBJ2-7; TRBD1 aligns across 7 bases. Germline V lookup: CDR1 SNHLY, CDR2 FYNNEI. With 6 bases clipped from V and 0 bases from J, the junction kept 5 bases outside the gene matches. The CDR3 extends over 14 amino acids. CDR3 nucleotide sequence: TGTGCCAGCAGAGCACAGGGGAGCTCCTACGAGCAGTACTTC. Translating gives CASRAQGSSYEQYF.

This sequence joins TRBV20-1 and TRBJ2-2; TRBD2 matches at 7 bases. There are 16 residues in the CDR3. The V gene end was trimmed by 0 bases and the J gene end by 7 bases; junction bases not matched to a gene: 11. The germline gives CDR1 DFQATT, CDR2 SNEGSKA (reference sequence). The CDR3 coding sequence is TGCAGTGCTAGAGATAGGCGCGGGAGCGGTCACGGGGAGCTGTTTTTT. It specifies CSARDRRGSGHGELFF.

This chain joins TRBV20-1 and TRBJ2-1; D possibly corresponds to TRBD1 (5 bases). Germline loops: CDR1 DFQATT, CDR2 SNEGSKA (reference sequence). The CDR3 is 15 amino acids. The germline V and J ends were trimmed by 6 bases and 0 bases, with 15 bases remaining between them. CDR3 DNA: TGCAGTGCCCAAAGGGCAGGGCTCTCCTACAATGAGCAGTTCTTC. It codes for CSAQRAGLSYNEQFF.

This chain links TRBV11-3 with TRBJ2-1; 8 nucleotides agree with TRBD2. Germline V gene lookup returns CDR1 SGHNT and CDR2 YENEEA. The length of the CDR3 is 16 residues. V lost 1 base and J lost 5; bases outside the gene matches: 7. The CDR3 loop reads CASSLGTSPIHNEQFF. DNA of the CDR3: TGTGCCAGCAGCTTAGGGACTAGCCCTATCCACAATGAGCAGTTCTTC. Full variable domain (rest looked up from reference TRBV11-3 and TRBJ2-1): EAGVVQSPRYKIIEKKQPVAFWCNPISGHNTLYWYLQNLGQGPELLIRYENEEAVDDSQLPKDRFSAERLKGVDSTLKIQPAELGDSAVYLCASSLGTSPIHNEQFFGPGTRLTVL.

J is TRBJ2-5 and V is TRBV2, with D tentatively TRBD2 (5 bases). CDR3 length: 15 amino acids. In germline, CDR1 is SNHLY, CDR2 FYNNEI. V lost 4 bases, J lost 2 bases, and 14 bases lay in between. CDR3 amino acids: CASSAGSGSQETQYF. The CDR3 nucleotides are TGTGCCAGCAGTGCGGGGTCAGGATCACAAGAGACCCAGTACTTC.

This clonotype was seen only a few times. The chain links TRBV19 to TRBJ2-1; D is perhaps TRBD1 or TRBD2 (6 bases each). Germline-derived CDR1 and CDR2 are LNHDA and SQIVND (reference sequence). The length of the CDR3 is 15 residues. The V end was cut by 4 bases, the J end by 7 bases, with 17 bases between. The CDR3 loop is CASSKGGSAGNEQFF. The DNA for the CDR3 is TGTGCCAGTAGTAAGGGGGGTTCCGCGGGGAATGAGCAGTTCTTC.

This rearrangement joins TRBV3-1 to TRBJ1-6; D gene ambiguous. The CDR3 is made up of 14 amino acids. V was trimmed by 1 base and J by 10 bases, leaving 11 bases between them. CDR1 LGHDT and CDR2 YNNKEL come from the germline V gene (reference sequence). The CDR3 protein is CASSQVVDGSPLHF. The CDR3 DNA follows: TGTGCCAGCAGCCAAGTCGTGGATGGCTCACCCCTCCACTTT.

The chain combines TRBV7-2 with TRBJ2-1, with unresolved D. Germline V gene sequence: CDR1 SGHTA, CDR2 FQGNSA. Trimming left V 6 bases short and J 7 bases short, with 13 bases between. The CDR3 length is 13 residues. DNA of the CDR3: TGTGCCAGCAGGAGCAGGACCGGAAATGAGCAGTTCTTC. It translates to CASRSRTGNEQFF.

This rearrangement joins TRBV28 to TRBJ2-3; TRBD2 aligns across 7 bases. V trimming: 5 bases; J trimming: 9 bases; junction bases outside the gene matches: 8. The germline CDR1 and CDR2 sequences are MDHEN and SYDVKM. CDR3 length: 13 residues. The CDR3 loop is CASSPTGGNTQYF. In DNA form, the CDR3 reads TGTGCCAGCAGTCCAACCGGGGGGAACACGCAGTATTTT. The full variable domain, its missing parts supplied by reference TRBV28 and TRBJ2-3, is DVKVTQSSRYLVKRTGEKVFLECVQDMDHENMFWYRQDPGLGLRLIYFSYDVKMKEKGDIPEGYSVSREKKERFSLILESASTNQTSMYLCASSPTGGNTQYFGPGTRLTVL.

This clonotype was counted only a few times. V is TRBV19 and J is TRBJ2-5; no clear D gene. V was trimmed by 1 base and J by 3 bases, leaving 6 bases between them. Germline V gene sequence: CDR1 LNHDA, CDR2 SQIVND (reference sequence). This CDR3 contains 13 residues. CDR3 residues: CASSIVGKETQYF. The CDR3 bases are TGTGCCAGTAGTATAGTGGGAAAAGAGACCCAGTACTTC.

V gene TRBV6-5 combines with J gene TRBJ1-2; D uncertain. Germline CDR1 is MNHEY and CDR2 is SVGAGI. Trimming left V 0 bases short and J 7 bases short, with 12 bases between. The CDR3 is made up of 14 amino acids. The DNA of the CDR3 is TGTGCCAGCAGTTACTCGTCCGGGAATGGTGGCTACACCTTC. Translation gives CASSYSSGNGGYTF.

A few counts support this clonotype. The chain combines TRBV28 with TRBJ1-1, with 7 bases aligning to TRBD1. The CDR3 totals 11 residues. Germline V CDR1 and CDR2: MDHEN, SYDVKM. V was pared by 6 bases and J by 7 bases, with 2 bases of the junction left unmatched. The CDR3 region has the DNA TGTGCCAGCAGGGGACAGATTGAAGCTTTCTTT. It is translated as CASRGQIEAFF.

This clonotype was counted a few times. The V and J genes are TRBV7-2 and TRBJ2-3; D might be TRBD2 (6 bases). CDR1 is SGHTA, CDR2 FQGNSA, per germline. Trimming left V 1 base short and J 6 bases short, with 14 bases between. This CDR3 comprises 15 residues. CDR3 sequence (DNA): TGTGCCAGCAGCTTAGTTCTGGGGGGAAGTGATACGCAGTATTTT. Encoded protein: CASSLVLGGSDTQYF.